The 32 T cell receptor delta chains listed next were all sequenced from one sample in a study of gamma-delta chains in newborns, infants, children. TCRdb called clones anew from the reads with CATT. The repertoire holds thousands of delta-chain clones, with over 0.4% as singletons. Sequencing was performed on blood. Receptors originate from a child who was a newborn, infant or young child, either healthy, febrile or measles-vaccinated (not recorded which).

Worth noting for this clone: TCRdb assigns this DNA the protein of a much larger clone, which departs from its translation at residue 8; this likely reflects a read error, and the protein shown comes from translating the DNA. The J gene is TRDJ2, the V gene TRDV2; TRDD3 matches at 8 bases. Germline trimming cut 0 bases from V and 3 bases from J; bases unmatched to any gene: 11. The CDR3 totals 18 residues. Germline V gene sequence: CDR1 GEAIGNYY, CDR2 EKD. CDR3 sequence: CACDTLLWDTRVTAQLFF. In nucleotides, the CDR3 is TGTGCCTGTGACACCTTACTGTGGGATACGCGAGTGACAGCACAACTCTTCTTT.

Note on this clone: This DNA translates differently at residue 8 from the TCRdb protein, which is that of a much larger clone; a read error is likely, and the protein shown is the DNA's own translation. The rearrangement links TRDV2 to TRDJ3; 8 bases align to TRDD3. The J gene was not available in TCRdb and was assigned here by matching the DNA to germline segments. The J segment lost 0 bases and the V segment lost 2 bases, leaving 5 bases of the junction unmatched. The germline gives CDR1 GEAIGNYY, CDR2 EKD. This CDR3 comprises 18 residues. CDR3 nucleotide sequence: TGTGCCTGTGACAGGGGATACAACAGCTCCTGGGACACCCGACAGATGTTTTTC. Its protein is CACDRGYNSSWDTRQMFF.

Turning to this clone: A much larger clone sits a single nucleotide away, making a read error possible. CDR3 amino acids: CACDAVLRAPSSSSWDTRQMFF. The CDR3 nucleotides read TGTGCCTGTGACGCGGTACTGAGGGCCCCATCGTCGAGCTCCTGGGACACCCGACAGATGTTTTTC. The V gene is TRDV2, the J gene TRDJ3, with D uncertain. V was clipped by 3 bases and J by 0 bases, with 26 bases between them. CDR3 length: 22 residues. Per the germline V gene, CDR1 is GEAIGNYY and CDR2 is EKD.

This clone is medium-sized. The CDR3 reads CACDTGWGIRSSWDTRQMFF. The DNA of the CDR3 is TGTGCCTGTGACACCGGGTGGGGGATACGCAGCTCCTGGGACACCCGACAGATGTTTTTC. The chain recombines TRDV2 with TRDJ3; 11 positions match TRDD3. Germline CDR1 reads GEAIGNYY; CDR2 reads EKD. The V and J ends lost 0 bases and 0 bases, in that order; junction bases with no gene match: 6. CDR3 length: 20 residues.

A few counts support this clone. TCRdb's entry gives the protein of a much larger clone, which mismatches this DNA's translation at residue 4, likely from a read error; the protein reported here is translated from the DNA. V and J are TRDV2 and TRDJ1; 13 bases match TRDD3. Germline loops: CDR1 GEAIGNYY, CDR2 EKD. There are 16 residues in the CDR3. Unmatched junction bases numbered 4, after V lost 4 bases and J lost 0 bases. The CDR3 bases are TGTGCCTGTGAAACTGGGGGATACGGTTACACCGATAAACTCATCTTT. It codes for CACETGGYGYTDKLIF.

With respect to this clone: The protein TCRdb lists belongs to a much larger clone and differs from this DNA's translation at residue 8, which points to a read error; the protein shown is made from the DNA. The chain joins TRDV2 to TRDJ2, with D maybe TRDD3 (6 bases). Trimming stripped 0 bases from V and 11 bases from J, with 15 bases between. Germline V gene data show CDR1 as GEAIGNYY and CDR2 as EKD. The CDR3 covers 14 residues. The CDR3 nucleotides are TGTGCCTGTGACACCCTGGGGTGCATGTCGCAACTCTTCTTT. This encodes CACDTLGCMSQLFF.

Only a few counts were recorded for this clone. The TCRdb protein comes from a much larger clone and disagrees with this DNA's translation at residue 8, likely due to a read error; the protein given here is derived from the DNA. The CDR3 protein is CACDPLLETAQLFF. The CDR3 DNA is TGTGCCTGTGACCCTTTACTGGAGACAGCACAACTCTTCTTT. The genes are TRDV2 and TRDJ2, with a weak D call TRDD3 (5 bases). V was pared by 3 bases and J by 4 bases, with 11 bases between. Germline V CDR1 and CDR2: GEAIGNYY, EKD. This CDR3 region has 14 residues.

This clone appeared a few times. A much larger clone differs from this one at a single base, so this may be a read error. This sequence joins TRDV2 and TRDJ3; the match to TRDD3 covers 11 bases. The CDR3 totals 20 residues. CDR1 and CDR2 from the germline V gene are GEAIGNYY and EKD. The DNA for the CDR3 is TGTGCCTGTGACACCGTTCTGGGGGATACCTTCTCCTGGGACACCCGACGGATGTTTTTC. Translation: CACDTVLGDTFSWDTRRMFF.

This clone was observed at least ten times. The chain links TRDV2 to TRDJ3; TRDD3 aligns across 12 bases. The CDR3 is 20 residues long. CDR1 is GEAIGNYY, CDR2 EKD, per germline. The trim removed 5 bases at V and 2 bases at J, leaving 12 bases unmatched. CDR3 sequence reads: CACGSVLGDTVPWDTRQMFF. As DNA, the CDR3 is TGTGCCTGTGGCTCAGTACTGGGGGATACCGTACCCTGGGACACCCGACAGATGTTTTTC.

A note on this clone: One end of the junction is discordant with germline, which a read error may explain. This chain uses TRDV2 with TRDJ3; 12 positions match TRDD3. The CDR3 is made up of 18 amino acids. CDR1 is GEAIGNYY, CDR2 EKD, per germline. The CDR3 DNA sequence: TGTGCCTGTGACACTCTGGGGGATACGTCCTGGTACACCCGGCAGATGTTTTTC. Its translation: CACDTLGDTSWYTRQMFF.

Note on this clone: A read error likely explains why the TCRdb protein, taken from a much larger clone, differs from this DNA's translation at residue 5; the protein shown is translated from the DNA. This chain's CDR3 is CACDAWVTSWDTRRMFF. The CDR3 coding sequence is TGTGCCTGTGACGCCTGGGTCACCTCCTGGGACACCCGACGGATGTTTTTC. The rearrangement joins TRDV2 to TRDJ3; possibly TRDD3 for D (5 bases). The CDR3 has 17 amino acids. Germline CDR1 is GEAIGNYY and CDR2 is EKD.

This clone occurred many times. TCRdb has a much larger clone's protein, which differs at residue 4 from the translation of this DNA, likely because of a read error; what is shown is the protein translated from the DNA. The V gene is TRDV2, the J gene TRDJ1, with D maybe TRDD3 (6 bases). This CDR3 is built from 16 residues. Germline CDR1 reads GEAIGNYY; CDR2 reads EKD. CDR3 region: CACGTVGGFYTDKLIF. The CDR3 nucleotides are TGTGCCTGTGGCACCGTGGGGGGTTTCTACACCGATAAACTCATCTTT.

This clone came up a few times. TCRdb attributes to this sequence the protein of a much larger clone, which differs from the DNA translation at residue 7; a read error is likely, and the protein displayed is translated from the DNA. This chain connects TRDV2 to TRDJ1; tentatively, D is TRDD3 (5 bases). The V gene lost 2 bases and the J gene lost 0 bases, with 12 bases spanning the gap. This CDR3 has 15 residues. CDR1 is GEAIGNYY and CDR2 is EKD in the germline V gene. The CDR3 DNA reads as TGTGCCTGTGACATACTGGTGGGTTACACCGATAAACTCATCTTT. Its translation is CACDILVGYTDKLIF.

By share of the sample, this clone is medium-sized. The chain couples TRDV2 to TRDJ3; TRDD3 agrees at 11 bases. Trimming at V came to 0 bases and at J to 0 bases, leaving 6 bases not matched to a gene. Germline assignment: CDR1 GEAIGNYY and CDR2 EKD. The CDR3 has 20 amino acids. Written as DNA, the CDR3 is TGTGCCTGTGACACCGTACTGGGGGATAAAAGCTCCTGGGACACCCGACAGATGTTTTTC. This encodes CACDTVLGDKSSWDTRQMFF.

Concerning this clone itself: This may come from a read error, since a much larger clone is one base off. Other DNA sequences in the same sample also yield this CDR3. The chain couples TRDV2 to TRDJ3, with D unresolved. Looked up from germline, CDR1 is GEAIGNYY and CDR2 is EKD. This CDR3 is 18 amino acids long. CDR3 region: CACDPLLLSSWDTRQMFF. Written as DNA, the CDR3 is TGCGCCTGTGACCCCTTACTGCTGAGCTCCTGGGACACCCGACAGATGTTTTTC.

This clone has only a few counts. TCRdb attributes to this sequence the protein of a much larger clone, which differs from the DNA translation at residue 7; a read error is likely, and the protein displayed is translated from the DNA. V and J are TRDV2 and TRDJ3; 9 bases fit TRDD3. Germline CDR1 and CDR2: GEAIGNYY and EKD. This CDR3 is built from 19 residues. V lost 0 bases to trimming and J lost 9 bases; unmatched junction nucleotides: 14. The CDR3 DNA is TGTGCCTGTGACACCGGGGATACTGGGGGACCCGGCCGCACCCGACAGATGTTTTTC. Its translation: CACDTGDTGGPGRTRQMFF.

By sample share, this clone is medium-sized. Other DNA sequences in the same sample also yield this CDR3. The chain has TRDV2 and TRDJ3; 8 positions match TRDD3. The J segment lost 2 bases and the V segment lost 0 bases, leaving 5 bases of the junction unmatched. Germline lookup yields CDR1 GEAIGNYY and CDR2 EKD. The CDR3 has 18 residues. The CDR3 bases are TGTGCCTGTGACACCGCGGGATACGCGGCCTGGGACACCCGACAGATGTTTTTC. As protein: CACDTAGYAAWDTRQMFF.

On this clone itself: This may arise from a read error, as a much more abundant clone is one base away. Distinct nucleotide sequences in the sample also encode this CDR3. The rearrangement links TRDV2 to TRDJ3, with TRDD3 matching 7 bases. This CDR3 region has 18 residues. Germline-derived CDR1 and CDR2 are GEAIGNYY and EKD. This CDR3 reads CACDTVGDRSWDTRQMFF. CDR3 DNA: TGTGCCTGTGACACCGTGGGGGACCGCTCCTGGGACACCCGACAGATGTTCTTC.

This clone is labeled medium-sized (0.01 to 0.1%). The J gene is TRDJ3, the V gene TRDV2, with 7 bases identical to TRDD3. With V trimmed by 0 bases and J by 2 bases, 3 bases remained unmatched. There are 17 residues in the CDR3. Germline V CDR1 and CDR2: GEAIGNYY, EKD. CDR3 sequence: CACDTWGNPWDTRQMFF. The DNA of the CDR3 is TGTGCCTGTGACACCTGGGGGAACCCCTGGGACACCCGACAGATGTTTTTC.

This sequence joins TRDV2 and TRDJ3; 9 nucleotides match TRDD3. Germline values: CDR1 GEAIGNYY, CDR2 EKD. The CDR3 runs to 19 residues. With V trimmed by 2 bases and J by 5 bases, 12 bases remained unmatched. CDR3 amino acids: CACDKVLGDVSRDTRQMFF. CDR3 DNA: TGTGCCTGTGACAAAGTACTGGGGGACGTCTCGCGGGACACCCGACAGATGTTTTTC.

As concerns this clone: TCRdb lists the protein of a much larger clone for this DNA, which differs at residue 12, so this is likely a read error; the protein given here is translated from the DNA itself. DNA for the CDR3: TGTGCCTGTGACACCTGGGGATACTCCTGGGACGCCCGACAGATGTTTTTC. Translation gives CACDTWGYSWDARQMFF. The rearrangement links TRDV2 to TRDJ3; 8 bases align to TRDD3. This CDR3 spans 17 amino acids. Germline assignment: CDR1 GEAIGNYY and CDR2 EKD.

With regard to this clone: A read error is likely here: a far larger clone is one base away. This chain links TRDV2 with TRDJ1; tentatively, D is TRDD3 (6 bases). The CDR3 runs 13 residues. Trimming took off 0 bases at V and 3 bases at J, with 7 bases between the two ends. Germline V gene data show CDR1 as GEAIGNYY and CDR2 as EKD. The CDR3 DNA is TGTGCCTGTGACACCTGGGGGGCCGATAAACTCATCTTT. Its protein product is CACDTWGADKLIF.

This clone was seen a few times. This sequence may be a read error, since a much larger clone differs from it by one base. The identical CDR3 is also encoded by other nucleotide sequences in the sample. The V gene is TRDV2, the J gene TRDJ2, with TRDD3 identical over 9 bases. The CDR3 is 15 residues long. Germline V gene sequence: CDR1 GEAIGNYY, CDR2 EKD. The CDR3 protein is CACDYWGTLTAQLFF. CDR3 DNA sequence: TGTGCCTGTGACTACTGGGGGACCCTGACGGCACAACTCTTCTTT.

This clone is judged medium-sized. This likely traces to a read error, being one base from a far larger clone. This sequence joins TRDV2 and TRDJ3, with 7 bases fitting TRDD3. Germline V gene sequence: CDR1 GEAIGNYY, CDR2 EKD. The CDR3 extends over 16 amino acids. The CDR3 DNA follows: TGTGCCTGTGACTGGGGGAGCTCCTGGGACGCCCGACAGATGTTTTTC. Residues: CACDWGSSWDARQMFF.

On this clone: A much larger clone differs from this one at a single base, so this may be a read error. This CDR3 is also generated by other DNA sequences in the sample. V is TRDV2 and J is TRDJ3; TRDD3 matches at 8 bases. CDR1 is GEAIGNYY, CDR2 EKD, per germline. The CDR3 is 19 residues long. In DNA, the CDR3 is TGCGCCTGTGACACCGCGGGATACGGGAGCTCCTGGGACACCCGACAGATGTTTTTC. As protein: CACDTAGYGSSWDTRQMFF.

On this clone itself: Given a much more abundant clone one base away, this may be a read error. This rearrangement joins TRDV2 to TRDJ3, with 9 bases that match TRDD3. This CDR3 spans 20 amino acids. CDR1 is GEAIGNYY, CDR2 EKD, per germline. This CDR3 reads CARDTVVRGIPSWDTRQMFF. The CDR3 DNA reads as TGTGCCCGTGACACCGTGGTGAGGGGGATACCCTCCTGGGACACCCGACAGATGTTTTTC.

To note about this clone: This likely reflects a read error, since a far larger clone is one base away. Distinct nucleotide sequences in the sample also encode this CDR3. The rearrangement links TRDV1 to TRDJ1, with D tentatively TRDD3 (6 bases). CDR3 length equals 16 residues. The V gene lost 4 bases and the J gene lost 0 bases, with 15 bases spanning the gap. Looked up from germline, CDR1 is TSWWSYY and CDR2 is QGS. CDR3: CALGGFWGTHTDKLIF. The CDR3 DNA is TGTGCTCTTGGGGGATTCTGGGGAACACACACCGATAAACTCATCTTT.

As for this clone: A far larger clone is one base from this, pointing to a likely read error. The V and J genes are TRDV2 and TRDJ3; unclear D gene. This CDR3 region has 19 residues. Germline assignment: CDR1 GEAIGNYY and CDR2 EKD. The CDR3 nucleotides are TGTGCCTGTGACACCGTGGATCCGCTTAGAAGGAAGGACGCCCGACAGATGTTTTTC. Protein sequence: CACDTVDPLRRKDARQMFF.

In regard to this clone: Given a far larger clone just one base away, this is likely a sequencing read error. The sample has other DNA sequences that encode this CDR3 too. This sequence joins TRDV2 and TRDJ3; possibly TRDD3 for D (6 bases). The CDR3 loop spans 18 amino acids. Germline lookup yields CDR1 GEAIGNYY and CDR2 EKD. CDR3 nucleotides: TGTGCCTGTGACACCTGGGGGCCTAGCTCCTGGGACACCCGACAGATGTTCTTC. This translates into CACDTWGPSSWDTRQMFF.

A remark on this clone: The TCRdb protein, from a much larger clone, departs from this DNA's translation at residue 3, likely by read error; the protein shown derives from the DNA. The chain links TRDV2 to TRDJ1, with 10 bases fitting TRDD3. This CDR3 contains 16 residues. Germline CDR1 and CDR2: GEAIGNYY and EKD. The CDR3 nucleotides are TGTGCCAGTGACACCGTGGGGGATACCCCCTACCTTAAACTCATCTTT. It encodes CASDTVGDTPYLKLIF.

This clone was seen a few times. This DNA's translation differs at residue 15 from TCRdb's protein, which comes from a much larger clone; a read error is likely, and the protein shown is translated from the DNA. This rearrangement joins TRDV2 to TRDJ3, with 9 bases identical to TRDD3. Germline V gene data show CDR1 as GEAIGNYY and CDR2 as EKD. CDR3 size: 18 residues. The CDR3 coding sequence is TGTGCCTGTGACATACTGGGGGAGAGCTCCTGGGACACCCGACGGATGTTTTTC. Amino acid sequence: CACDILGESSWDTRRMFF.

This clone turned up a few times. This sequence may be a read error, since a much larger clone differs from it by one base. The identical CDR3 is also encoded by other nucleotide sequences in the sample. The chain couples TRDV1 to TRDJ1, with no clear D. Germline loops: CDR1 TSWWSYY, CDR2 QGS. The length of the CDR3 is 15 residues. The CDR3 nucleotides read TGTGCTCTTGGAGAACTCCTGGTATACACCGATAAACTCATCTTT. It specifies CALGELLVYTDKLIF.